This passage covers 22 T cell receptor beta chains from one sample sequenced in a study of monozygotic twins with cystic fibrosis. Libraries were prepared by immunoSEQ multiplex PCR; TCRdb keeps only in-frame clonotypes and omits some of them. The data contain some 25,000 clones, roughly 96% of them seen just once; the ten biggest clones take up around 3%. Sequencing was performed on blood. The source of these receptors is a girl aged 2 to 10 with cystic fibrosis.

The chain uses TRBV4-2 and TRBJ1-4, with D perhaps TRBD1 (6 bases). The V and J ends lost 0 bases and 3 bases respectively, with 11 bases between them. In germline, CDR1 is LGHNA, CDR2 YNFKEQ. This CDR3 contains 16 residues. DNA for the CDR3: TGTGCCAGCAGCCAAGACCCACAGGGTTCTAATGAAAAACTGTTTTTT. It encodes CASSQDPQGSNEKLFF.

The V call is TRBV9, the J call TRBJ2-7; the D gene is possibly TRBD1 (6 bases). Germline V gene data show CDR1 as SGDLS and CDR2 as YYNGEE. The ends were cut back, 3 bases at V and 2 bases at J, with 12 bases in the middle. This CDR3 spans 14 amino acids. The CDR3 region has the DNA TGTGCCAGCAGCGCCACCAGGGGTCCCTACGAGCAGTACTTC. Translating it yields CASSATRGPYEQYF.

The chain recombines TRBV28 with TRBJ2-7; 8 nucleotides line up with TRBD2. Germline trimming cut 6 bases from V and 2 bases from J; bases unmatched to any gene: 9. Germline CDR1 MDHEN, CDR2 SYDVKM. This CDR3 has 15 amino acids. CDR3 DNA: TGTGCCAGCAGGGAGTTTAGCGGGGAGACCTACGAGCAGTACTTC. Its protein is CASREFSGETYEQYF.

This chain joins TRBV2 and TRBJ1-5; unclear D gene. V shed 4 bases and J shed 2 bases, with 3 bases lying between them. CDR1 SNHLY and CDR2 FYNNEI come from the germline V gene. The CDR3 consists of 12 residues. CDR3 DNA sequence: TGTGCCAGCAGTGGGGGCAATCAGCCCCAGCATTTT. Amino acids: CASSGGNQPQHF.

CDR3 coding DNA: TGTGCCAGCAGCTTAGAGACAGGGTTGCACACCATATATTTT. Its protein is CASSLETGLHTIYF. The V gene is TRBV7-2, the J gene TRBJ1-3, with 7 bases lining up with TRBD1. The trim removed 1 base at V and 8 bases at J, leaving 5 bases unmatched. In germline, CDR1 is SGHTA, CDR2 FQGNSA. The CDR3 has 14 residues.

The chain joins TRBV29-1 to TRBJ2-1; D uncertain. The germline V gene has CDR1 SQVTM and CDR2 ANQGSEA. Between the trimmed V and J ends, which lost 0 bases and 1 base, there was a span of 7 bases. The CDR3 totals 14 residues. Written as DNA, the CDR3 is TGCAGCGTTGAAGAAGGTTGGTCCTACAATGAGCAGTTCTTC. This encodes CSVEEGWSYNEQFF.

The rearrangement uses TRBV4-2 and TRBJ1-2; D gene uncertain. Germline V lookup: CDR1 LGHNA, CDR2 YNFKEQ. The length of the CDR3 is 15 residues. V dropped 1 base and J dropped 1 base, with 10 bases sitting between them. The CDR3: CASSQGTGLNYGYTF. The CDR3, as DNA: TGTGCCAGCAGCCAAGGGACGGGCCTTAACTATGGCTACACCTTC.

The CDR3 DNA is TGTGCCAGTTCTTTTTTTACCGGAAACACCGGGGAGCTGTTTTTT. It specifies CASSFFTGNTGELFF. V gene TRBV19 combines with J gene TRBJ2-2; D remains ambiguous. CDR3 size: 15 residues. CDR1 and CDR2 from the germline V gene are LNHDA and SQIVND (reference sequence). V was pared by 8 bases and J by 2 bases, with 15 bases between.

A single count supports this clone. This chain joins TRBV11-2 and TRBJ2-1, with D hard to call. The CDR3 has 11 amino acids. Germline CDR1 reads SGHAT; CDR2 reads FQNNGV. V lost 3 bases to trimming and J lost 8 bases, with 5 bases between them. The CDR3 sequence is CASSFRDEQFF. The CDR3 coding sequence is TGTGCCAGCAGCTTTAGGGATGAGCAGTTCTTC.

The J gene is TRBJ1-2, the V gene TRBV11-2; TRBD1 agrees at 7 bases. Per the germline V gene, CDR1 is SGHAT and CDR2 is FQNNGV. J was trimmed by 3 bases and V by 3 bases; bases with no gene match: 4. This CDR3 is 14 amino acids long. The CDR3 spells CASSLGDRDYGYTF. The CDR3 DNA reads as TGTGCCAGCAGCTTGGGCGACAGGGACTATGGCTACACCTTC.

The genes are TRBV4-2 and TRBJ2-3; 8 bases map to TRBD1. The CDR3 has 18 amino acids. Trimming took 0 bases from V and 1 from J; bases not matched to a gene: 9. CDR1 LGHNA and CDR2 YNFKEQ come from the germline V gene. The CDR3 DNA sequence: TGTGCCAGCAGCCAAGATGAAGGGGCAGGGGGCGGCACAGATACGCAGTATTTT. Translation gives CASSQDEGAGGGTDTQYF.

J is TRBJ2-2 and V is TRBV7-6; D ambiguous. Trimming left V 5 bases short and J 5 bases short, with 12 bases between. The CDR3 runs 14 residues. CDR1 SGHVS and CDR2 FNYEAQ come from the germline V gene. CDR3 nucleotide sequence: TGTGCCAGCAGCCCTCGGGTGAGGACCGGGGAGCTGTTTTTT. Translating it yields CASSPRVRTGELFF.

The V call is TRBV4-1, the J call TRBJ2-7, with a possible D match to TRBD1 (6 bases). V was shortened by 4 bases and J by 1 base, with 20 bases between the two germline ends. Germline CDR1 MGHRA, CDR2 YSYEKL. The CDR3 consists of 17 residues. The CDR3 loop is CASSPDRSGQRSYEQYF. Written as DNA, the CDR3 is TGCGCCAGCAGCCCCGATCGATCCGGACAGCGATCCTACGAGCAGTACTTC.

The rearrangement uses TRBV15 and TRBJ1-1; D not certain. V lost 0 bases and J lost 4, with 9 bases in between. The CDR3 consists of 14 residues. Germline V lookup: CDR1 LNHNV, CDR2 YYDKDF (reference sequence). The CDR3 spells CATSRDFAGTEAFF. The CDR3 nucleotides read TGTGCCACCAGCAGAGATTTTGCCGGCACTGAAGCTTTCTTT.

This chain uses TRBV27 with TRBJ2-6, with D uncertain. CDR3 length equals 14 residues. Trimming took off 10 bases at V and 4 bases at J, with 14 bases between the two ends. The germline V gene encodes CDR1 MNHEY and CDR2 SMNVEV (reference sequence). The CDR3 nucleotides read TGTGCCACTGGTGGGGAAACCGGGGCCAACGTCCTGACTTTC. It translates to CATGGETGANVLTF. Supplemented by reference TRBV27 and TRBJ2-6, the full variable domain reads EAQVTQNPRYLITVTGKKLTVTCSQNMNHEYMSWYRQDPGLGLRQIYYSMNVEVTDKGDVPEGYKVSRKEKRNFPLILESPSPNQTSLYFCATGGETGANVLTFGAGSRLTVL.

The CDR3 DNA reads TGTGCCAGCAGCCATACCGATCGCGGGAGGTCTAGTAATGAGCAGTTCTTC. Translated: CASSHTDRGRSSNEQFF. The chain has TRBV27 and TRBJ2-1; 8 bases agree with TRBD2. J was trimmed by 7 bases and V by 6 bases; bases with no gene match: 17. This CDR3 has 17 amino acids. From germline, CDR1 is MNHEY and CDR2 SMNVEV (reference sequence).

The V call is TRBV5-1, the J call TRBJ2-2; a weak D match, TRBD2 (6 bases). The V and J ends lost 0 bases and 6 bases respectively, with 21 bases between them. The CDR3 extends over 18 amino acids. In germline, CDR1 is SGHRS, CDR2 YFSETQ. CDR3 sequence (DNA): TGCGCCAGCAGCTTGGGCGTAACGGCGGGATGGGGCCCCGGGGAGCTGTTTTTT. It specifies CASSLGVTAGWGPGELFF.

The chain links TRBV7-2 to TRBJ2-1; 14 nucleotides align to TRBD2. Unmatched junction bases numbered 7, after V lost 1 base and J lost 5 bases. This CDR3 spans 18 amino acids. CDR1 and CDR2 from the germline V gene are SGHTA and FQGNSA. The CDR3 sequence: CASSLEGTSGSFNNEQFF. The CDR3, as DNA: TGTGCCAGCAGCTTAGAAGGGACTAGCGGGAGTTTCAACAATGAGCAGTTCTTC.

The chain joins TRBV27 to TRBJ1-2; 7 bases line up with TRBD1. The germline V gene has CDR1 MNHEY and CDR2 SMNVEV (reference sequence). V lost 5 bases and J lost 4; bases outside the gene matches: 10. This CDR3 comprises 15 residues. This chain's CDR3 is CASSPGTQGGYGYTF. The CDR3 region has the DNA TGTGCCAGCAGTCCCGGGACGCAGGGGGGCTATGGCTACACCTTC.

The gene calls are TRBV6-6 and TRBJ2-4; D is perhaps TRBD2 (5 bases). Trimming removed 5 bases at V and 4 bases at J, with 9 bases between. CDR1 and CDR2 (germline): MNHNY, SVGAGI (reference sequence). The CDR3 is 13 residues long. The CDR3 sequence: CASSGGSKNIQYF. CDR3 coding DNA: TGTGCCAGCAGTGGCGGGTCTAAAAACATTCAGTACTTC.

V usage is TRBV7-2 and J usage is TRBJ2-1; TRBD2 matches 11 bases. The CDR3 sequence is 15 residues long. With 5 bases clipped from V and 9 bases from J, the junction kept 9 bases outside the gene matches. Germline V gene sequence: CDR1 SGHTA, CDR2 FQGNSA. CDR3 bases: TGTGCCAGCAGCCAGCTAGCGGGAGGTTGGAGTGAGCAGTTCTTC. Translating it yields CASSQLAGGWSEQFF.

The chain combines TRBV29-1 with TRBJ2-3; 7 bases fit TRBD2. Germline CDR1 and CDR2: SQVTM and ANQGSEA. There are 15 residues in the CDR3. Trimming cost V 6 bases and J 0 bases; bases outside gene matches: 9. CDR3 coding DNA: TGCAGCGTCGTTGGCGGGAGAGGGAGCACAGATACGCAGTATTTT. Its translation is CSVVGGRGSTDTQYF.